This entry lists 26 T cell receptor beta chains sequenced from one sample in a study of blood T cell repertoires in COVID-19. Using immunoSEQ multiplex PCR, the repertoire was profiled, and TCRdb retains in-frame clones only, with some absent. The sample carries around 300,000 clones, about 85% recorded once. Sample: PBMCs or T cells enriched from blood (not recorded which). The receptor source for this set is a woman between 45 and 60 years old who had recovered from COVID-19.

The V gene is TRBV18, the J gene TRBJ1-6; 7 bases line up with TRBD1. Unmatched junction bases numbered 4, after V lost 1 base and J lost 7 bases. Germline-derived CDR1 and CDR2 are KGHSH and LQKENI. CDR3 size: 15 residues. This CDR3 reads CASSPQGAGNSPLHF. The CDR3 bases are TGTGCCAGCTCACCACAGGGGGCTGGGAATTCACCCCTCCACTTT. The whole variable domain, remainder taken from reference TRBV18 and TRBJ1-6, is NAGVMQNPRHLVRRRGQEARLRCSPMKGHSHVYWYRQLPEEGLKFMVYLQKENIIDESGMPKERFSAEFPKEGPSILRIQQVVRGDSAAYFCASSPQGAGNSPLHFGNGTRLTVT.

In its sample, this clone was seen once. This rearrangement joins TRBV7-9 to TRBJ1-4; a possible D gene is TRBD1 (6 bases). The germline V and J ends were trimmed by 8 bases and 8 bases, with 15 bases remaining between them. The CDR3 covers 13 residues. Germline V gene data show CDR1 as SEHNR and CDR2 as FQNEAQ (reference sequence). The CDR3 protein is CASGGGASEKLFF. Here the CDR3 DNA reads TGTGCCAGCGGGGGGGGCGCATCGGAAAAACTGTTTTTT.

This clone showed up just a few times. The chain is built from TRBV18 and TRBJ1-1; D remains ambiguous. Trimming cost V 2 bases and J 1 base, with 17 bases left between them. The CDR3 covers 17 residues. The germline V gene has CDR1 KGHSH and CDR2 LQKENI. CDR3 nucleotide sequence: TGTGCCAGCTCACCAAGGGAGGAGCCTTTCTCGAACACTGAAGCTTTCTTT. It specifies CASSPREEPFSNTEAFF.

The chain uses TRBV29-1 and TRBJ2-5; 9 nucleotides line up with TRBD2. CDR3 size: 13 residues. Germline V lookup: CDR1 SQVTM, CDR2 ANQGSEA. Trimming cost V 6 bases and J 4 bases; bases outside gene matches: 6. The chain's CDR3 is CSVPTSGLETQYF. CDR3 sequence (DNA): TGCAGCGTACCGACTAGCGGCCTAGAGACCCAGTACTTC.

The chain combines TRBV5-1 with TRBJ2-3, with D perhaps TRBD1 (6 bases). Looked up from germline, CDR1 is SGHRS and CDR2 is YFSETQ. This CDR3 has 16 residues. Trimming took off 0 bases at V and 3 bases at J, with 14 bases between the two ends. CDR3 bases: TGCGCCAGCAGCTTGGATGGGGGCGCCCCGACAGATACGCAGTATTTT. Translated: CASSLDGGAPTDTQYF.

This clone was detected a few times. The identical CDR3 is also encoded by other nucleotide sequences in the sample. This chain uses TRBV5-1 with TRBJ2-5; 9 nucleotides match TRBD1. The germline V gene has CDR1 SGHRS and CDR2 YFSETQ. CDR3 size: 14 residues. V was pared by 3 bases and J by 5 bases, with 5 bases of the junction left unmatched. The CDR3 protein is CASSSGTGRETQYF. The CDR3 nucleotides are TGCGCCAGCAGCTCAGGGACAGGGCGTGAGACCCAGTACTTC.

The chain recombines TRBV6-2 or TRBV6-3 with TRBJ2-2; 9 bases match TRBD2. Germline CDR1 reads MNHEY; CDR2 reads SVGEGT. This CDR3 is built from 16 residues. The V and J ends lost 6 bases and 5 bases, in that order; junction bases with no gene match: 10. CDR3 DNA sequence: TGTGCCAGCAGCCCCTGGGCGGGAGGGCCTACCGGGGAGCTGTTTTTT. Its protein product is CASSPWAGGPTGELFF.

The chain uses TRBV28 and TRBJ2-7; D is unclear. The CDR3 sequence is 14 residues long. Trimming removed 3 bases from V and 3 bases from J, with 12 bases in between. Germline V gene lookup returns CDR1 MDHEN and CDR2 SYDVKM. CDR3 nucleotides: TGTGCCAGCAGTTTCACTGAATACGGCTACGAGCAGTACTTC. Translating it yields CASSFTEYGYEQYF. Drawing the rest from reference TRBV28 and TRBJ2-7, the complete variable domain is DVKVTQSSRYLVKRTGEKVFLECVQDMDHENMFWYRQDPGLGLRLIYFSYDVKMKEKGDIPEGYSVSREKKERFSLILESASTNQTSMYLCASSFTEYGYEQYFGPGTRLTVT.

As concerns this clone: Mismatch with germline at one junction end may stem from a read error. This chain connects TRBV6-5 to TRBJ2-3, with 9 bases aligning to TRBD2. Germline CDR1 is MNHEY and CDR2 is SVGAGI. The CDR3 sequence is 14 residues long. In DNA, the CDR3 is TGTGCCAGCAGCACCGGGACTAGCAGAGATACGCAGTATTTT. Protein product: CASSTGTSRDTQYF.

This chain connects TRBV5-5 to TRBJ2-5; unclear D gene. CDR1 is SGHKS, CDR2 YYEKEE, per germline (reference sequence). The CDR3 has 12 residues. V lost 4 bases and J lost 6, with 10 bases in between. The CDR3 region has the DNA TGTGCCAGCAGCCCCCGAGAAAAGACCCAGTACTTC. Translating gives CASSPREKTQYF.

The CDR3 sequence: CASSGLTYEQYF. The CDR3 DNA follows: TGTGCCAGCAGTGGGCTGACCTACGAGCAGTACTTC. The chain couples TRBV28 to TRBJ2-7; D is undetermined. CDR3 size: 12 residues. V gave up 5 bases and J gave up 2 bases, with 7 bases separating them. CDR1 MDHEN and CDR2 SYDVKM come from the germline V gene.

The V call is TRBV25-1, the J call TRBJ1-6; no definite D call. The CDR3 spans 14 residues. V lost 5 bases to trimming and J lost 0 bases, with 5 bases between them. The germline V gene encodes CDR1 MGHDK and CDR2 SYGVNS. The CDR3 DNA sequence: TGTGCCAGCAGTTCTAGCTCCTATAATTCACCCCTCCACTTT. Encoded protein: CASSSSSYNSPLHF.

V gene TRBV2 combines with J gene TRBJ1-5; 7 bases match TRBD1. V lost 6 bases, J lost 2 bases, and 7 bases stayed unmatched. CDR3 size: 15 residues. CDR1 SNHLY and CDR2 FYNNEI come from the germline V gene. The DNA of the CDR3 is TGTGCCAGCAGACCAGACAGGGTAGGCAATCAGCCCCAGCATTTT. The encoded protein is CASRPDRVGNQPQHF.

In nucleotides, the CDR3 is TGTGCCAGCAGCGTAGATGGGACATCACCCCTCCACTTT. Translated, it gives CASSVDGTSPLHF. The chain employs TRBV9 and TRBJ1-6; possible D gene TRBD1, 6 bases. This CDR3 spans 13 amino acids. Germline lookup yields CDR1 SGDLS and CDR2 YYNGEE. V lost 0 bases and J lost 10, with 8 bases in between.

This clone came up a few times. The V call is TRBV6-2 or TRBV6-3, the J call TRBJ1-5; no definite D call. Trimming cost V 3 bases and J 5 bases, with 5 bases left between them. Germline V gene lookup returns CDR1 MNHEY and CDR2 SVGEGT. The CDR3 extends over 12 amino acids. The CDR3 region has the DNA TGTGCCAGCAGTTATGTCTATCAGCCCCAGCATTTT. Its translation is CASSYVYQPQHF.

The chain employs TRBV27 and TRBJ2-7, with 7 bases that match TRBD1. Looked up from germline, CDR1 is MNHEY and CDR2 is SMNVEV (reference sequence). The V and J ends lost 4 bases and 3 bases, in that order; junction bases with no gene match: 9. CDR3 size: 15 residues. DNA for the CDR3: TGTGCCAGCAGTTCCCGGACAGGATTTTTCTACGAGCAGTACTTC. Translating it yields CASSSRTGFFYEQYF.

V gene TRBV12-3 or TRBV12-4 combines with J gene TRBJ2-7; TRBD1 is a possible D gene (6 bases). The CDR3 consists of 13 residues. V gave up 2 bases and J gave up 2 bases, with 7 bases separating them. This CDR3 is CASSLTGTYEQYF. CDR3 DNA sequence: TGTGCCAGCAGTTTAACAGGGACCTACGAGCAGTACTTC.

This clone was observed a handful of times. The CDR3 coding sequence is TGCAGCGCCGTTGATCCTCCCTCCGGGACAGGGTCGTGGGGTAAGGTCCGAAGTGAGCAGTTCTTC. It codes for CSAVDPPSGTGSWGKVRSEQFF. The V gene is TRBV29-1, the J gene TRBJ2-1; TRBD1 aligns across 9 bases. Germline V gives CDR1 SQVTM, CDR2 ANQGSEA. The CDR3 loop spans 22 amino acids. V was pared by 7 bases and J by 9 bases, with 37 bases of the junction left unmatched.

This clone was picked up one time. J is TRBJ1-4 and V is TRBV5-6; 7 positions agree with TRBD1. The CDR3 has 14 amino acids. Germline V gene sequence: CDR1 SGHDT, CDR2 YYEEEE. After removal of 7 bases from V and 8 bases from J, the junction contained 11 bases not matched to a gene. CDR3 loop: CASGISRGVEKLFF. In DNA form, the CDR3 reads TGTGCCAGCGGCATAAGCAGGGGGGTGGAAAAACTGTTTTTT.

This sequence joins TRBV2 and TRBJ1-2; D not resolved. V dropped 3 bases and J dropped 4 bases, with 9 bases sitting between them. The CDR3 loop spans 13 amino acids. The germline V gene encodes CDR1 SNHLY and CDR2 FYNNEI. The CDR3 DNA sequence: TGTGCCAGCAGTGAGGAGGGTTCCTATGGCTACACCTTC. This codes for CASSEEGSYGYTF. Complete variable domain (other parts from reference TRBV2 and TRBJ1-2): EPEVTQTPSHQVTQMGQEVILRCVPISNHLYFYWYRQILGQKVEFLVSFYNNEISEKSEIFDDQFSVERPDGSNFTLKIRSTKLEDSAMYFCASSEEGSYGYTFGSGTRLTVV.

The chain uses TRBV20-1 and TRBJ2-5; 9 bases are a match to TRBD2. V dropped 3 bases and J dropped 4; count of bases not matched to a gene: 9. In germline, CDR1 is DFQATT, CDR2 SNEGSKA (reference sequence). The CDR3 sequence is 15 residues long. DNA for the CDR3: TGCAGTGCTAGTGTGCCTAGCGGGATGCGAGAGACCCAGTACTTC. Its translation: CSASVPSGMRETQYF.

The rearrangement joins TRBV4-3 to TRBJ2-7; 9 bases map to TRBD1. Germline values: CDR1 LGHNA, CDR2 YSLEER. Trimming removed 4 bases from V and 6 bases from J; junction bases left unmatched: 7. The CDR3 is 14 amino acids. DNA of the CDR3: TGCGCCAGCAGCCCGGACAGGGGATGGGGCGAGCAGTACTTC. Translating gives CASSPDRGWGEQYF.

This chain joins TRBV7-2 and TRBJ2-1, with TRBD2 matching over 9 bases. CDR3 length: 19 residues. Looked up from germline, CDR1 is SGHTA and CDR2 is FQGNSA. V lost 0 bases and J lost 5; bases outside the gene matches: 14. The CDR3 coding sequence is TGTGCCAGCAGCTTAGCGCTTAGTGGCTCTAGCGGGAACCACAATGAGCAGTTCTTC. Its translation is CASSLALSGSSGNHNEQFF.

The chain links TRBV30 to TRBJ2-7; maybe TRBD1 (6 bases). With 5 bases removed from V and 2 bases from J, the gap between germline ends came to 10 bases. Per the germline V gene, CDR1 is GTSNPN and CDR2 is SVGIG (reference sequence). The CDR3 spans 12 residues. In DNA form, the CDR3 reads TGTGCCTGGGGACAGTTAACCTACGAGCAGTACTTC. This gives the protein CAWGQLTYEQYF.

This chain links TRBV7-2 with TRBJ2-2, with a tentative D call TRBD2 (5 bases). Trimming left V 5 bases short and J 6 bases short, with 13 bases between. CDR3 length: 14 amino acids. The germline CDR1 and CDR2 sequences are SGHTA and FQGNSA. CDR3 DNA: TGTGCCAGCAGCCAAGAGGGTGGATCCGGGGAGCTGTTTTTT. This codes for CASSQEGGSGELFF.

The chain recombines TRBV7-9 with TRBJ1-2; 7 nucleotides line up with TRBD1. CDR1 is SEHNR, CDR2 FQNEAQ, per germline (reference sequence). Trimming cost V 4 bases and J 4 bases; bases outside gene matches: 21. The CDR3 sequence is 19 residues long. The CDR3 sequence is CASSYNPYPAGQVGYGYTF. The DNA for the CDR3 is TGTGCCAGCAGCTACAATCCCTACCCGGCCGGACAGGTTGGCTATGGCTACACCTTC.